This entry concerns a single T cell receptor (beta chain). Its antigen is not known. Trimming cost V 2 bases and J 4 bases, with 12 bases left between them. The CDR3 sequence is 14 residues long. From germline, CDR1 is GTSNPN and CDR2 SVGIG (reference sequence). These data are taken from a study of cytomegalovirus exposure and HLA in healthy donors. Study context: It was reported in a later analysis that the 120 or so validation repertoires used the same platform as the approximately 670 first-cohort repertoires.

The donors were in the roughly 120-subject validation cohort, distinct from the roughly 700-subject first cohort. Sequencing was performed with immunoSEQ multiplex PCR; in TCRdb, only in-frame clones are kept and a portion is missing. The sample lists 120,000 to 150,000 clones, approximately 90% occurring once. Overall study findings and caveats: It was found in a later analysis that first-cohort TCR clusters tended to co-occur in the 130 or so validation repertoires.

This chain uses TRBV30 with TRBJ1-3; D is undetermined. Sequencing used PBMCs. The TCR sequence derives from a man between 18 and 29 years old in good health and CMV-seronegative. CDR3 in amino acids: CAWSPGIAGNTIYF. CDR3 coding DNA: TGTGCCTGGAGTCCAGGTATTGCGGGAAACACCATATATTTT. Together with reference TRBV30 and TRBJ1-3, the CDR3 gives the full variable domain: SQTIHQWPATLVQPVGSPLSLECTVEGTSNPNLYWYRQAAGRGLQLLFYSVGIGQISSEVPQNLSASRPQDRQFILSSKKLLLSDSGFYLCAWSPGIAGNTIYFGEGSWLTVV.